The TCR beta chain described here comes from a study of spatial heterogeneity in lung cancer. General study points: How many expanded intratumoral alpha and beta TCRs were present tracked the tumor mutation count, which was a count of nonsynonymous mutations.

There are many counts of this clonotype. Antigen specificity is unknown. Sample time point: sample taken at primary tumor resection. Unsorted whole RNA samples from tumor, nontumor lung or frozen PBMC were sequenced. TCRdb reprocessed the 5' RACE reads with MiXCR, giving one entry per CDR3 protein. The repertoire holds over a thousand distinct CDR3 sequences, with 20% to 25% as singletons. The material was lung tumor tissue, obtained at surgery. This clonotype originated in a male donor with early-stage non-small cell lung cancer.

CDR3 coding DNA: TGTGCCAGCAGCCCCAGTGGTAGCGGGAGCCACGAGCAGTACTTC. Its translation is CASSPSGSGSHEQYF. The V and J genes are TRBV6-4 and TRBJ2-7; TRBD2 matches at 9 bases. The CDR3 extends over 15 amino acids. Germline trimming cut 6 bases from V and 5 bases from J; bases unmatched to any gene: 11. Germline V gene sequence: CDR1 MRHNA, CDR2 SNTAGT.